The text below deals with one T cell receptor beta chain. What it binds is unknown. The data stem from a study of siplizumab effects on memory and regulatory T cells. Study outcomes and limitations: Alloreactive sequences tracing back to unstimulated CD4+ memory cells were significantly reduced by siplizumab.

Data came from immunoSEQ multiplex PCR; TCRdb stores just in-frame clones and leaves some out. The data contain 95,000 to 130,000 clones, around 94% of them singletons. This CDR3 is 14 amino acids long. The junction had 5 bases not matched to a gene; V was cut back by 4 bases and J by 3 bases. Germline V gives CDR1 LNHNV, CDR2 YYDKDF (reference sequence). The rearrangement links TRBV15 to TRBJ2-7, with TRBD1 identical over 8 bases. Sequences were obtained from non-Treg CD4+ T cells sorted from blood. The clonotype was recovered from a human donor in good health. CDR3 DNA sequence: TGTGCCACCAGCACCCGACAGGGGTTCTACGAGCAGTACTTC. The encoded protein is CATSTRQGFYEQYF. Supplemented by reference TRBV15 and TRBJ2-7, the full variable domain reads DAMVIQNPRYQVTQFGKPVTLSCSQTLNHNVMYWYQQKSSQAPKLLFHYYDKDFNNEADTPDNFQSRRPNTSFCFLDIRSPGLGDTAMYLCATSTRQGFYEQYFGPGTRLTVT.